Presented here are 31 T cell receptor beta chains from one specimen sequenced in a study of vaccination effects on CD4 cells after COVID-19. ViraFEST assay sequencing came after antigen-specific CD4+ T cells were expanded with viral peptide pools. Researchers isolated CD4+ T cells once ten to eleven days of culture had elapsed. Nucleocapsid antibodies stayed negative before and after vaccination, showing no earlier SARS-CoV-2 infection. What these receptors recognize is not known. Data came from immunoSEQ multiplex PCR; TCRdb stores just in-frame clones and leaves some out. The profile shows approximately 70,000 clones, around 79% of them singletons. The sequences come from CD4+ T cells from PBMCs cultured with HCoV-NL63 spike peptides, collected before COVID-19 vaccination. The source of these receptors is a human donor who received a COVID-19 vaccine.

The chain uses TRBV2 and TRBJ2-3; D tentatively reads TRBD1 or TRBD2 (6 bases each). Germline V CDR1 and CDR2: SNHLY, FYNNEI. The CDR3 runs to 14 residues. The V and J ends lost 7 bases and 4 bases respectively, with 15 bases between them. CDR3 amino acids: CASTGAPAADTQYF. CDR3 sequence (DNA): TGTGCCAGCACGGGGGCGCCGGCGGCAGATACGCAGTATTTT. Full variable domain (outside the CDR3, taken from reference TRBV2 and TRBJ2-3): EPEVTQTPSHQVTQMGQEVILRCVPISNHLYFYWYRQILGQKVEFLVSFYNNEISEKSEIFDDQFSVERPDGSNFTLKIRSTKLEDSAMYFCASTGAPAADTQYFGPGTRLTVL.

The V and J genes are TRBV21-1 and TRBJ1-1; TRBD1, as called in the table, went unchecked against the DNA. TRBV21-1 is a pseudogene segment. This CDR3 has 15 residues. The chain's CDR3 is CASRPSTGLNTEAFF. The CDR3 region has the DNA TGTGCCAGCAGGCCCTCGACAGGCTTGAACACTGAAGCTTTCTTT.

Only a few counts were recorded for this clone. The chain recombines TRBV28 with TRBJ1-5; D is uncertain. The length of the CDR3 is 11 residues. Between the trimmed V and J ends, which lost 6 bases and 4 bases, there was a span of 4 bases. In germline, CDR1 is MDHEN, CDR2 SYDVKM. CDR3 nucleotide sequence: TGTGCCAGCAGGAAAAATCAGCCCCAGCATTTT. Amino acid sequence: CASRKNQPQHF.

This clone was detected only a few times. This rearrangement joins TRBV7-2 to TRBJ1-2, with no clear D. The CDR3 extends over 13 amino acids. Germline lookup yields CDR1 SGHTA and CDR2 FQGNSA. Trimming stripped 1 base from V and 8 bases from J, with 11 bases between. The CDR3 loop reads CASSLVWIPGYTF. The DNA for the CDR3 is TGTGCCAGCAGCTTAGTCTGGATCCCGGGCTACACCTTC.

This clone was counted once. The CDR3 loop is CASSLKRTSGNNEQFF. The CDR3 nucleotides are TGTGCCAGCAGCTTAAAAAGGACTAGCGGTAACAATGAGCAGTTCTTC. The V and J genes are TRBV7-9 and TRBJ2-1; 10 bases are shared with TRBD2. J was trimmed by 5 bases and V by 2 bases; bases with no gene match: 6. Germline V gives CDR1 SEHNR, CDR2 FQNEAQ (reference sequence). The CDR3 loop spans 16 amino acids.

J is TRBJ2-3 and V is TRBV7-2, with 7 bases that match TRBD1. Germline CDR1 and CDR2: SGHTA and FQGNSA. The length of the CDR3 is 13 residues. Unmatched junction bases numbered 10, after V lost 5 bases and J lost 11 bases. CDR3 region: CASSPIVGQRQYF. Here the CDR3 DNA reads TGTGCCAGCAGCCCTATTGTGGGACAGCGGCAGTATTTT.

This clone was detected once. J is TRBJ1-5 and V is TRBV28; possibly TRBD1 for D (5 bases). This CDR3 comprises 15 residues. Trimming cost V 8 bases and J 3 bases, with 17 bases left between them. Germline V gene sequence: CDR1 MDHEN, CDR2 SYDVKM. This CDR3 is CASVGADLPNQPQHF. The DNA of the CDR3 is TGTGCCAGCGTTGGGGCCGACCTGCCCAATCAGCCCCAGCATTTT. The full variable domain, its missing parts supplied by reference TRBV28 and TRBJ1-5, is DVKVTQSSRYLVKRTGEKVFLECVQDMDHENMFWYRQDPGLGLRLIYFSYDVKMKEKGDIPEGYSVSREKKERFSLILESASTNQTSMYLCASVGADLPNQPQHFGDGTRLSIL.

The chain couples TRBV11-1 to TRBJ2-3; D call uncertain. The CDR3 covers 13 residues. Germline V gene data show CDR1 as SGHAT and CDR2 as FQDESV (reference sequence). V shed 3 bases and J shed 0 bases, with 4 bases lying between them. The CDR3 sequence is CASSLGSTDTQYF. The DNA for the CDR3 is TGTGCCAGCAGCTTGGGTAGCACAGATACGCAGTATTTT.

The chain carries TRBV24-1 and TRBJ2-3, with 8 bases that match TRBD1. The CDR3 covers 15 residues. Per germline, CDR1 KGHDR and CDR2 SFDVKD. V was clipped by 6 bases and J by 6 bases; unmatched bases: 10. The CDR3 nucleotides read TGTGCCACCAGTAGACAGGGGTCTCTTAAGGATACGCAGTATTTT. Translated, it gives CATSRQGSLKDTQYF.

The chain has TRBV18 and TRBJ2-1; 10 bases agree with TRBD1. From germline, CDR1 is KGHSH and CDR2 LQKENI. This CDR3 is built from 16 residues. The J segment lost 4 bases and the V segment lost 8 bases, leaving 11 bases of the junction unmatched. The CDR3 DNA reads as TGTGCCAGCGGCAAGGAAGGGACAGGGGTATACAATGAGCAGTTCTTC. Its translation: CASGKEGTGVYNEQFF.

The chain couples TRBV19 to TRBJ1-1, with D perhaps TRBD1 (6 bases). Germline V lookup: CDR1 LNHDA, CDR2 SQIVND (reference sequence). This CDR3 has 15 residues. The CDR3 region has the DNA TGTGCAGAAGTAGTGAGGGGGGATATGAGCACTGAAGCTTTCTTT. Protein: CAEVVRGDMSTEAFF.

The rearrangement joins TRBV5-4 to TRBJ2-2; TRBD1 is a possible D gene (6 bases). Trimming removed 4 bases at V and 6 bases at J, with 10 bases between. The CDR3 is 13 residues long. Germline loops: CDR1 SGHNT, CDR2 YYREEE (reference sequence). The CDR3 is CASSTTGSGELFF. The CDR3, as DNA: TGTGCCAGCAGCACTACAGGGTCCGGGGAGCTGTTTTTT.

The chain joins TRBV6-5 to TRBJ1-4, with 8 bases fitting TRBD1. The CDR3 has 15 amino acids. J gave up 7 bases and V 6 bases, and 10 bases lay outside the gene matches. CDR1 and CDR2 from the germline V gene are MNHEY and SVGAGI. CDR3 sequence reads: CASRPLRQGPEKLFF. Here the CDR3 DNA reads TGTGCCAGCAGACCCCTTAGACAGGGGCCTGAAAAACTGTTTTTT.

The chain has TRBV7-9 and TRBJ2-6; no clear D gene. CDR3 length: 14 residues. The germline gives CDR1 SEHNR, CDR2 FQNEAQ (reference sequence). The V and J ends lost 3 bases and 1 base respectively, with 4 bases between them. The CDR3: CASSFSSGANVLTF. The CDR3 region has the DNA TGTGCCAGCAGCTTTTCGTCTGGGGCCAACGTCCTGACTTTC.

In DNA, the CDR3 is TGTGCCAGCTCACCACCGATAGGGGCCGGCACCGGGGAGCTGTTTTTT. Translating it yields CASSPPIGAGTGELFF. V and J are TRBV18 and TRBJ2-2, with D tentatively TRBD1 (5 bases). CDR3 size: 16 residues. Germline V lookup: CDR1 KGHSH, CDR2 LQKENI. Trimming left V 0 bases short and J 4 bases short, with 12 bases between.

V and J are TRBV19 and TRBJ1-2; D may be TRBD1 (5 bases). The CDR3 spans 14 residues. Between the trimmed V and J ends, which lost 3 bases and 4 bases, there was a span of 12 bases. Germline V gives CDR1 LNHDA, CDR2 SQIVND (reference sequence). This CDR3 reads CASSILLGGYGYTF. The CDR3 DNA reads as TGTGCCAGTAGTATCCTCCTCGGGGGCTATGGCTACACCTTC.

This sequence joins TRBV11-2 and TRBJ2-7; D may correspond to TRBD1 or TRBD2 (5 bases each). CDR3 length: 14 residues. The V gene's germline CDR1 is SGHAT and CDR2 FQNNGV. Trimming took 5 bases from V and 2 from J, leaving 13 bases between them. CDR3 loop: CASSPGAGPYEQYV. In DNA, the CDR3 is TGTGCCAGCAGCCCCGGGGCAGGGCCCTACGAGCAGTACGTC.

DNA for the CDR3: TGTGCCAGCAGTGTTACGGTTGGGGGGTCTAGCGGGGGGGACACAGATACGCAGTATTTT. Translating gives CASSVTVGGSSGGDTDTQYF. This chain connects TRBV6-1 to TRBJ2-3, with 12 bases identical to TRBD2. The CDR3 length is 20 residues. From germline, CDR1 is MNHNS and CDR2 SASEGT. Losses at the gene ends were 4 bases for V and 2 bases for J; bases not matched to a gene: 16.

The rearrangement links TRBV27 to TRBJ2-3; no clear D gene. CDR3 length: 14 amino acids. Per germline, CDR1 MNHEY and CDR2 SMNVEV (reference sequence). Between the trimmed V and J ends, which lost 2 bases and 0 bases, there was a span of 6 bases. Here the CDR3 reads CASSLQVSTDTQYF. The CDR3 DNA reads TGTGCCAGCAGTTTACAAGTCAGCACAGATACGCAGTATTTT.

V usage is TRBV19 and J usage is TRBJ2-2; a weak D match, TRBD1 (5 bases). This CDR3 has 14 residues. CDR1 LNHDA and CDR2 SQIVND come from the germline V gene (reference sequence). Trimming took off 3 bases at V and 2 bases at J, with 7 bases between the two ends. CDR3 coding DNA: TGTGCCAGTAGTATCAGGGCTAACACCGGGGAGCTGTTTTTT. Its protein is CASSIRANTGELFF.

The rearrangement joins TRBV5-1 to TRBJ2-3, with a tentative D call TRBD2 (6 bases). V lost 1 base to trimming and J lost 6 bases, with 18 bases between them. Germline CDR1 and CDR2: SGHRS and YFSETQ. The length of the CDR3 is 16 residues. Here the CDR3 DNA reads TGCGCCAGCAGCTTGACTATGACGGGGGACCCCGATACGCAGTATTTT. Its protein is CASSLTMTGDPDTQYF. Together with reference TRBV5-1 and TRBJ2-3, the CDR3 gives the full variable domain: KAGVTQTPRYLIKTRGQQVTLSCSPISGHRSVSWYQQTPGQGLQFLFEYFSETQRNKGNFPGRFSGRQFSNSRSEMNVSTLELGDSALYLCASSLTMTGDPDTQYFGPGTRLTVL.

This clone was detected a few times. This specimen includes other DNA sequences encoding the same CDR3. The chain recombines TRBV5-5 with TRBJ1-2; D possibly corresponds to TRBD1 (5 bases). CDR3 length: 13 amino acids. V lost 0 bases and J 5 bases, leaving 8 bases between the germline ends. Germline CDR1 is SGHKS and CDR2 is YYEKEE (reference sequence). The CDR3 DNA reads as TGTGCCAGCAGCTTGGTATCAGGGTATGGCTACACCTTC. Its protein is CASSLVSGYGYTF. Filled out from reference TRBV5-5 and TRBJ1-2, the complete variable domain reads DAGVTQSPTHLIKTRGQQVTLRCSPISGHKSVSWYQQVLGQGPQFIFQYYEKEERGRGNFPDRFSARQFPNYSSELNVNALLLGDSALYLCASSLVSGYGYTFGSGTRLTVV.

The CDR3 bases are TGTGCCAGCAGCGTGGCGGGGGACAGGGCCTACAATGAGCAGTTCTTC. Translating it yields CASSVAGDRAYNEQFF. This sequence joins TRBV9 and TRBJ2-1, with 9 positions matching TRBD1. Germline V gene sequence: CDR1 SGDLS, CDR2 YYNGEE. The V gene end was trimmed by 2 bases and the J gene end by 2 bases; junction bases not matched to a gene: 5. The CDR3 totals 16 residues.

The V gene is TRBV11-1, the J gene TRBJ2-3; 7 bases align to TRBD2. The germline V gene encodes CDR1 SGHAT and CDR2 FQDESV (reference sequence). V gave up 0 bases and J gave up 4 bases; unmatched junction bases: 10. The CDR3 covers 17 residues. The CDR3 bases are TGTGCCAGCAGCTTAGCGGGGGGTAGCGGGTCTTCAGATACGCAGTATTTT. The encoded protein is CASSLAGGSGSSDTQYF.

The rearrangement joins TRBV7-9 to TRBJ2-7, with D uncertain. Germline V CDR1 and CDR2: SEHNR, FQNEAQ (reference sequence). The CDR3 runs 15 residues. V was pared by 1 base and J by 0 bases, with 10 bases between. This CDR3 is CASSLGPDSSYEQYV. The CDR3 region has the DNA TGTGCCAGCAGCTTAGGTCCAGATAGCTCCTACGAGCAGTACGTC.

Note on this clone: One end of the junction is discordant with germline, which a read error may explain. V gene TRBV4-3 combines with J gene TRBJ1-4, with D possibly TRBD1 on 6 matching bases. Germline V gene sequence: CDR1 LGHNA, CDR2 YSLEER. CDR3 size: 16 residues. The CDR3 coding sequence is TGCGCCAGCAGCCAAGAACCGACAGGTGCCAATGGAAAACTGTTTTTT. Amino acid sequence: CASSQEPTGANGKLFF.

The CDR3 coding sequence is TGTGCTAGTGGTTTGAGGACAGGGGGAACTGAAGCTTTCTTT. Translation: CASGLRTGGTEAFF. This chain connects TRBV12-5 to TRBJ1-1; 10 bases match TRBD1. The CDR3 covers 14 residues. Germline CDR1 is LGHNT and CDR2 is FRNRAP. The junction had 2 bases not matched to a gene; V was cut back by 2 bases and J by 5 bases.

The V gene is TRBV7-3, the J gene TRBJ1-1; D is uncertain. The CDR3 spans 14 residues. Germline V gene sequence: CDR1 SGHTA, CDR2 FQGTGA. Trimming cost V 3 bases and J 1 base, with 9 bases left between them. CDR3 DNA: TGTGCCAGCAGCTTCGTTCGCACGAACACTGAAGCTTTCTTT. This translates into CASSFVRTNTEAFF. The whole variable domain, remainder taken from reference TRBV7-3 and TRBJ1-1, is GAGVSQTPSNKVTEKGKYVELRCDPISGHTALYWYRQSLGQGPEFLIYFQGTGAADDSGLPNDRFFAVRPEGSVSTLKIQRTERGDSAVYLCASSFVRTNTEAFFGQGTRLTVV.

V and J are TRBV6-5 and TRBJ1-1; no firm D call. V was pared by 2 bases and J by 0 bases, with 13 bases between. The CDR3 extends over 16 amino acids. CDR1 is MNHEY, CDR2 SVGAGI, per germline. The CDR3 DNA sequence: TGTGCCAGCAGTTACGAAGCCCTTGCGGTGAACACTGAAGCTTTCTTT. Its protein is CASSYEALAVNTEAFF.

This chain joins TRBV10-1 and TRBJ2-7; D ambiguous. Trimming stripped 3 bases from V and 5 bases from J, with 11 bases between. From germline, CDR1 is WNHNN and CDR2 SYGVQD (reference sequence). This CDR3 comprises 13 residues. This CDR3 is CASSESLVHEQYV. DNA of the CDR3: TGCGCCAGCAGTGAATCCTTGGTCCACGAGCAGTACGTC.

The genes are TRBV4-2 and TRBJ2-1, with 10 bases lining up with TRBD2. Germline CDR1 and CDR2: LGHNA and YNFKEQ. The CDR3 loop spans 15 amino acids. Trimming at V came to 4 bases and at J to 2 bases, leaving 2 bases not matched to a gene. For the CDR3, the DNA is TGTGCCAGCAGCCGGACTAGCGGCACCTACAATGAGCAGTTCTTC. The encoded protein is CASSRTSGTYNEQFF.